This TCR beta chain was retrieved from a study of T-cell memory formation after mild COVID-19. Looking at the study overall: TCR clusters largely stayed donor specific. Study-level results: The appearance of some responding clones in pre-infection memory suggested that cross-reactive memory joined. Clones from the second wave (peaking day 37) had unconfirmed SARS-CoV-2 specificity. Later expanders leaned CD4+, whereas clones that contracted between day 15 and 85 were balanced CD4/CD8.

The CDR3 consists of 17 residues. Germline CDR1 SGHVS, CDR2 FQNEAQ. With 5 bases removed from V and 0 bases from J, the gap between germline ends came to 19 bases. Using its own MiXCR run on the 5' RACE reads, TCRdb lists one record per CDR3 protein. This sample has hundreds of thousands of distinct CDR3 sequences, with about 20% found just once. Concerning this clonotype itself: No antigen is known for it.

V is TRBV7-8 and J is TRBJ1-1, with a tentative D call TRBD1 (6 bases). Sequencing was done on a sample of PBMCs or a T cell subset sorted from them (not recorded which). The sequence was collected from an adult woman who had mild COVID-19 (a few samples of this study predate the infection). Cell type and time point are not known. The CDR3 nucleotides are TGTGCCAGCAGCCGACGTAGGGGGGAAAGTTTGAACACTGAAGCTTTCTTT. This gives the protein CASSRRRGESLNTEAFF.